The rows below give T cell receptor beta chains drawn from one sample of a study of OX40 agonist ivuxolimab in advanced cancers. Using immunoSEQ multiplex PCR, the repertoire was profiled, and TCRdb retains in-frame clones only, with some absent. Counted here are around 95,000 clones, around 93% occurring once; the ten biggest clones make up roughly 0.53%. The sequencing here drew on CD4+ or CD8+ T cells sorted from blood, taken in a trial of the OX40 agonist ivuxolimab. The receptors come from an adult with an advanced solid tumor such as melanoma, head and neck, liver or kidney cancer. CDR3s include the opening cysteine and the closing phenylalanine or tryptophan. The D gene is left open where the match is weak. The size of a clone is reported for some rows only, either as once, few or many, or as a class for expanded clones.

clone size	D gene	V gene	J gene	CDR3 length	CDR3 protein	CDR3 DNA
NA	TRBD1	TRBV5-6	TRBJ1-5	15	CASTNGQGKHQPQHF	TGTGCCAGCACAAATGGACAGGGGAAGCATCAGCCCCAGCATTTT
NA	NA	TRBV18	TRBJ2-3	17	CASSPLRSRENTDTQYF	TGTGCCAGCTCACCACTAAGGAGCAGGGAAAACACAGATACGCAGTATTTT
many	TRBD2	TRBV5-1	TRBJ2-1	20	CASSLASGPAGLAGHNEQFF	TGCGCCAGCAGCTTGGCGTCAGGTCCGGCGGGACTAGCGGGACACAATGAGCAGTTCTTC
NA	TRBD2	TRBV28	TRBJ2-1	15	CASSLAGSSYNEQFF	TGTGCCAGCAGCCTAGCGGGGAGCTCCTACAATGAGCAGTTCTTC
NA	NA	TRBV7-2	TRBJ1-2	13	CASSQDSLGGYTF	TGTGCCAGCAGCCAAGACAGCCTGGGTGGCTACACCTTC
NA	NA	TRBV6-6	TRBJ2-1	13	CASSSRAMNEQFF	TGTGCCAGCAGTTCTCGGGCGATGAATGAGCAGTTCTTC
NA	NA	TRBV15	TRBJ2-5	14	CATSPAGPGETQYF	TGTGCCACCAGCCCTGCGGGACCTGGCGAGACCCAGTACTTC
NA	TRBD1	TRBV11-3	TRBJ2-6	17	CASSSGTGSSGANVLTF	TGTGCCAGCAGCTCCGGGACAGGGTCGTCTGGGGCCAACGTCCTGACTTTC
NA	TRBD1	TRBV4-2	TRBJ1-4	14	CASSLNRGNEKLFF	TGTGCCAGCAGCCTAAACAGGGGGAATGAAAAACTGTTTTTT
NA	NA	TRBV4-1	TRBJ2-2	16	CASSSTPGGLPGELFF	TGCGCCAGCAGCTCGACACCCGGGGGCCTTCCCGGGGAGCTGTTTTTT
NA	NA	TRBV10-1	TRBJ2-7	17	CARTENPLCQEAYEQYF	TGCGCCAGGACAGAAAACCCCCTGTGCCAGGAGGCCTACGAGCAGTACTTC
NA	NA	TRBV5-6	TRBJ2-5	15	CASSYRGRGRETQYF	TGTGCCAGCAGCTACCGGGGGAGAGGACGAGAGACCCAGTACTTC
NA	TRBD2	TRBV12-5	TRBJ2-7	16	CASGRKGLARSYEQYF	TGTGCTAGTGGTCGTAAGGGACTAGCGCGTTCCTACGAGCAGTACTTC
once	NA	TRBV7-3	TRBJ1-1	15	CASSFGSSGVNKAFF	TGTGCCAGCAGCTTTGGGTCCTCAGGGGTGAATAAAGCTTTCTTT
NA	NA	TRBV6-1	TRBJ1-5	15	CASSTSGGINQPQHF	TGTGCCAGCAGTACCTCAGGAGGTATCAATCAGCCCCAGCATTTT
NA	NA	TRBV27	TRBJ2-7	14	CASSLFRHSGEQYF	TGTGCCAGCAGTTTATTCCGGCATAGTGGCGAGCAGTACTTC
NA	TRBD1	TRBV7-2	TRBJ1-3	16	CASSLIGQDSGNTIYF	TGTGCCAGCAGCTTAATAGGACAGGACTCTGGAAACACCATATATTTT
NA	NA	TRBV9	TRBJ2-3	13	CASSGNSLVPQYF	TGTGCCAGCAGCGGGAATTCCCTTGTCCCGCAGTATTTT
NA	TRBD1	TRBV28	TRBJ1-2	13	CASSTQGGYGYTF	TGTGCCAGCAGTACACAGGGGGGCTATGGCTACACCTTC
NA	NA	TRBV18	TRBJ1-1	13	CASSRTPNTEAFF	TGTGCCAGCTCCCGGACACCAAACACTGAAGCTTTCTTT
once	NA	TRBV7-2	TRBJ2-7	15	CASSYYGTPEGEQYF	TGTGCCAGCAGCTACTACGGGACTCCTGAGGGCGAGCAGTACTTC
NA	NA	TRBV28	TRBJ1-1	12	CASKGVNTEAFF	TGTGCCAGCAAAGGGGTGAACACTGAAGCTTTCTTT
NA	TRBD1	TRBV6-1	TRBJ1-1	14	CASRTGNQYAEAFF	TGTGCCAGCAGGACAGGGAATCAATATGCTGAAGCTTTCTTT
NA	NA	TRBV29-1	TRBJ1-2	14	CSVEKPLSNYGYTF	TGCAGCGTCGAGAAACCACTGTCGAACTATGGCTACACCTTC
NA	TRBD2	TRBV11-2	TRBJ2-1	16	CASSSLTSGRYNEQFF	TGTGCCAGCAGCTCGCTGACTAGCGGGCGATACAATGAGCAGTTCTTC
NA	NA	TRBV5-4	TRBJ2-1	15	CASSFSSGNYNEQFF	TGTGCCAGCAGCTTTAGTTCGGGGAACTACAATGAGCAGTTCTTC
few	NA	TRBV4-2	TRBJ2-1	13	CASSQGAKRQQFF	TGTGCCAGCAGCCAAGGCGCCAAGCGCCAACAGTTCTTC
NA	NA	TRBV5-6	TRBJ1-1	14	CASSLVLSNTEAFF	TGTGCCAGCAGCTTGGTGCTGAGTAACACTGAAGCTTTCTTT
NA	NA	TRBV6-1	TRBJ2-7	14	CASSARGDSYEQYF	TGTGCCAGCAGTGCTCGCGGGGACTCCTACGAGCAGTACTTC
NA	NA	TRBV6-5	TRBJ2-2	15	CASRREGALGGELFF	TGTGCCAGCCGGAGGGAAGGGGCCCTAGGCGGGGAGCTGTTTTTT
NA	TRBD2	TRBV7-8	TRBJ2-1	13	CASSWTSLSEQFF	TGTGCCAGCAGCTGGACTAGCTTGAGTGAGCAGTTCTTC
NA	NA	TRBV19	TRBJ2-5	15	CASSITETGQETQYF	TGTGCCAGTAGTATAACAGAAACCGGCCAAGAGACCCAGTACTTC
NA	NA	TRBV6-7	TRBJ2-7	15	CASSDLAKDPYEQYF	TGTGCCAGCAGTGATTTAGCGAAAGACCCCTACGAGCAGTACTTC
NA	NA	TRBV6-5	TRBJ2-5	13	CASSTTPKETQYF	TGTGCCAGCAGTACGACACCGAAAGAGACCCAGTACTTC
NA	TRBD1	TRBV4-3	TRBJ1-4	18	CASSQGWGAQGSNEKLFF	TGCGCCAGCAGCCAAGGTTGGGGTGCACAGGGGAGTAATGAAAAACTGTTTTTT
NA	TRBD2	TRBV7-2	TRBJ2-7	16	CASRQGLAGVGYEQYF	TGTGCCAGCAGACAGGGACTAGCGGGAGTAGGTTACGAGCAGTACTTC
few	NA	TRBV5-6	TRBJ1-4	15	CASSFFSKGDEKLFF	TGTGCCAGCAGCTTTTTTTCCAAAGGGGATGAAAAACTGTTTTTT
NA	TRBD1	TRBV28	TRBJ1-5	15	CASRKRDRKNQPQHF	TGTGCCAGCAGGAAACGGGACAGGAAAAATCAGCCCCAGCATTTT
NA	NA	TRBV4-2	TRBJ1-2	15	CASSPRGRDNYGYTF	TGTGCCAGCAGCCCGCGGGGGAGGGATAACTATGGCTACACCTTC
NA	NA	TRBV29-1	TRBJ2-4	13	CSVVGQLGDIQYF	TGCAGCGTAGTAGGACAGCTTGGGGACATTCAGTACTTC
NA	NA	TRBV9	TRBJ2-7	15	CASSVEGRSSYEQYF	TGTGCCAGCAGCGTAGAGGGACGGAGCTCCTACGAGCAGTACTTC
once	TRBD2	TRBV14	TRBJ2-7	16	CASSRVSGRASYEQYF	TGTGCCAGCAGCCGAGTTAGCGGGAGGGCCTCCTACGAGCAGTACTTC
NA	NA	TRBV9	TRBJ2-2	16	CASSLASFSGTGELFF	TGTGCCAGCAGCCTCGCCTCTTTTAGCGGCACCGGGGAGCTGTTTTTT
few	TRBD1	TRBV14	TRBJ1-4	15	CASSQVTGGFEKLFF	TGTGCCAGCAGCCAGGTGACAGGGGGCTTTGAAAAACTGTTTTTT
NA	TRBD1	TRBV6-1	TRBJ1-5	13	CASKRTGEQPQHF	TGTGCCAGCAAGAGGACAGGGGAGCAGCCCCAGCATTTT
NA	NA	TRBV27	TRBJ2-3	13	CASSLTGENTQYF	TGTGCCAGCAGTCTGACAGGCGAAAATACGCAGTATTTT
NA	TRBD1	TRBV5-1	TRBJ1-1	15	CASSTNRGMNTEAFF	TGCGCCAGCAGCACAAACAGGGGTATGAACACTGAAGCTTTCTTT
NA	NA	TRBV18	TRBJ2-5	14	CASSATRGKETQYF	TGTGCCAGCTCAGCGACGCGCGGGAAAGAGACCCAGTACTTC
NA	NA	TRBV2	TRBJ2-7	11	CASSSSYEQYF	TGTGCCAGCAGTTCCAGCTACGAGCAGTACTTC
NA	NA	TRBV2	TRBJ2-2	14	CASRYRANTGELFF	TGTGCCAGCAGGTACAGGGCGAACACCGGGGAGCTGTTTTTT
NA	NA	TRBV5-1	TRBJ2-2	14	CASSLQQGSGELFF	TGCGCCAGCAGCTTGCAGCAGGGGTCCGGGGAGCTGTTTTTT
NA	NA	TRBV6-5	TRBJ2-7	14	CASSPPGVGYEQYF	TGTGCCAGCAGTCCCCCCGGGGTGGGTTACGAGCAGTACTTC
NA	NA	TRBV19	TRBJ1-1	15	CASKARRTSATEAFF	TGTGCCAGTAAGGCTCGGCGGACCTCGGCCACTGAAGCTTTCTTT
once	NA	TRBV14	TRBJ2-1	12	CASGRFVPEQFF	TGTGCCAGCGGACGATTCGTTCCTGAGCAGTTCTTC
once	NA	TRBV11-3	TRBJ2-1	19	CASSSMASIGQSSYNEQFF	TGTGCCAGCAGCTCTATGGCCTCCATTGGACAGAGCTCCTACAATGAGCAGTTCTTC
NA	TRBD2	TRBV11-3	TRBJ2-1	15	CASSHTSGGNNEQFF	TGTGCCAGCAGCCACACGTCGGGAGGAAACAATGAGCAGTTCTTC
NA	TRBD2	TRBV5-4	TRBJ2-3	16	CASSKGASGFTDTQYF	TGTGCCAGCAGCAAAGGGGCTAGCGGTTTCACAGATACGCAGTATTTT